This passage covers 12 T cell receptor beta chains from one sample sequenced in a study of blood T cell repertoires in COVID-19. Clones were sequenced by immunoSEQ multiplex PCR, and TCRdb holds only the in-frame ones, with some missing. Here the sample spans hundreds of thousands of clones, approximately 90% being singletons. The sample taken for sequencing was peripheral blood. The receptors derive from a woman aged 45-60 years with COVID-19, enrolled during active disease.

The gene calls are TRBV19 and TRBJ1-1; TRBD1 matches at 10 bases. V lost 5 bases to trimming and J lost 3 bases; unmatched junction nucleotides: 6. The CDR3 is made up of 15 amino acids. Germline CDR1 reads LNHDA; CDR2 reads SQIVND (reference sequence). Here the CDR3 DNA reads TGTGCCAGTAGTGTGACAGGGGGCGCGGACACTGAAGCTTTCTTT. Its protein product is CASSVTGGADTEAFF.

V gene TRBV24-1 combines with J gene TRBJ2-7, with TRBD1 matching 11 bases. The CDR3 covers 16 residues. Germline assignment: CDR1 KGHDR and CDR2 SFDVKD. V lost 3 bases and J lost 5; bases outside the gene matches: 8. CDR3: CATSDADRGPGDEQYF. The CDR3 DNA follows: TGTGCCACCAGTGATGCGGACAGGGGGCCGGGGGACGAGCAGTACTTC.

The V call is TRBV30, the J call TRBJ2-5; D possibly corresponds to TRBD1 (5 bases). Deletions cut 0 bases from V and 5 bases from J, with 16 bases between. CDR3 length: 15 residues. Germline V gives CDR1 GTSNPN, CDR2 SVGIG (reference sequence). The CDR3 loop is CAWSVKGRLRETQYF. Here the CDR3 DNA reads TGTGCCTGGAGTGTAAAGGGGCGGTTGAGGGAGACCCAGTACTTC. Full variable domain (rest looked up from reference TRBV30 and TRBJ2-5): SQTIHQWPATLVQPVGSPLSLECTVEGTSNPNLYWYRQAAGRGLQLLFYSVGIGQISSEVPQNLSASRPQDRQFILSSKKLLLSDSGFYLCAWSVKGRLRETQYFGPGTRLLVL.

The gene calls are TRBV7-2 and TRBJ1-3; D unresolved. V gave up 3 bases and J gave up 4 bases, with 7 bases separating them. This CDR3 region has 13 residues. The germline CDR1 and CDR2 sequences are SGHTA and FQGNSA. The chain's CDR3 is CASSLGIGNTIYF. CDR3 sequence (DNA): TGTGCCAGCAGCTTGGGCATAGGAAACACCATATATTTT.

The DNA for the CDR3 is TGTGCCAGTACCGATAGGGGACAGAGTGGTTTGGAGCAGTACTTC. Translating it yields CASTDRGQSGLEQYF. The chain recombines TRBV19 with TRBJ2-7, with TRBD1 identical over 7 bases. CDR1 is LNHDA, CDR2 SQIVND, per germline (reference sequence). V shed 7 bases, J shed 7 bases, and the junction held 16 bases outside the gene matches. The CDR3 consists of 15 residues.

Regarding this clone: The junction departs from the called germline gene at one end, perhaps through a read error. The V call is TRBV27, the J call TRBJ1-1, with 9 nucleotides matching TRBD1. There are 14 residues in the CDR3. Germline-derived CDR1 and CDR2 are MNHEY and SMNVEV (reference sequence). The CDR3 DNA reads as TGTGCCAGCAGCCATGACAGGGGGAACGCTGAAGCTTTCTTT. Amino acid sequence: CASSHDRGNAEAFF.

A single count supports this clone. V is TRBV24-1 and J is TRBJ1-4; D uncertain. The CDR3 length is 15 residues. The germline V gene encodes CDR1 KGHDR and CDR2 SFDVKD. Trimming removed 0 bases from V and 10 bases from J, with 14 bases in between. CDR3 DNA sequence: TGTGCCACCAGTGATTTGGGCAACCGGGGAGGAAAACTGTTTTTT. Encoded protein: CATSDLGNRGGKLFF.

The chain recombines TRBV9 with TRBJ1-1, with TRBD1 matching 9 bases. The CDR3 length is 17 residues. The V segment lost 4 bases and the J segment 1 base; nucleotides outside the gene matches: 11. Germline V gives CDR1 SGDLS, CDR2 YYNGEE. As DNA, the CDR3 is TGTGCCAGCAGCCCCAAAGTCCCGGGACAGGGGAACACTGAAGCTTTCTTT. This sequence encodes CASSPKVPGQGNTEAFF.

The rearrangement links TRBV18 to TRBJ1-3; weak D call: TRBD1 (6 bases). The CDR3 sequence is 16 residues long. In germline, CDR1 is KGHSH, CDR2 LQKENI. Trimming stripped 3 bases from V and 1 base from J, with 13 bases between. The CDR3 protein is CASSPGTGSSGNTIYF. For the CDR3, the DNA is TGTGCCAGCTCACCCGGCACAGGGTCGTCTGGAAACACCATATATTTT.

The V call is TRBV27, the J call TRBJ1-1, with D possibly matching TRBD1 (5 bases). Trimming pared 8 bases from V and 4 bases from J, leaving 14 bases between. Germline CDR1 reads MNHEY; CDR2 reads SMNVEV (reference sequence). This CDR3 region has 13 residues. Here the CDR3 reads CASLGQGSTEAFF. The CDR3 nucleotides are TGTGCCAGCCTGGGGCAGGGTAGCACTGAAGCTTTCTTT.

This clone showed up many times. This chain uses TRBV5-5 with TRBJ1-5, with D hard to call. This CDR3 has 16 amino acids. V was shortened by 4 bases and J by 0 bases, with 14 bases between the two germline ends. Germline CDR1 is SGHKS and CDR2 is YYEKEE (reference sequence). The chain's CDR3 is CASSPGGVNSNQPQHF. The CDR3 coding sequence is TGTGCCAGCAGCCCTGGAGGAGTAAATAGCAATCAGCCCCAGCATTTT.

CDR3 loop: CASRQGLMDNEQFF. CDR3 sequence (DNA): TGTGCCAGCAGACAGGGGCTTATGGACAATGAGCAGTTCTTC. The chain combines TRBV13 with TRBJ2-1; 7 bases line up with TRBD1. This CDR3 comprises 14 residues. Trimming took 6 bases from V and 5 from J; bases not matched to a gene: 7. Germline CDR1 PRHDT, CDR2 FYEKMQ (reference sequence).